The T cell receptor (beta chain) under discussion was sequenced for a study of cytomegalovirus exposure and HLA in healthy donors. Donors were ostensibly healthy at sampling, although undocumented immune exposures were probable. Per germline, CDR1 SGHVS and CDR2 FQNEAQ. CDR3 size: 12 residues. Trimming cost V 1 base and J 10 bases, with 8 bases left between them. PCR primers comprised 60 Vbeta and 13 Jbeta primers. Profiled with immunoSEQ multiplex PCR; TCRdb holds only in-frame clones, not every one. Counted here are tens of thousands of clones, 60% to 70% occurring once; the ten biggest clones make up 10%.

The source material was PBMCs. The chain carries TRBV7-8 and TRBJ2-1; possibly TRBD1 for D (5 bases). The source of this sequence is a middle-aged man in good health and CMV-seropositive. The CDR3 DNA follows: TGTGCCAGCAGCTTAGGGGCAGGGGAGCAGTTCTTC. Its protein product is CASSLGAGEQFF.